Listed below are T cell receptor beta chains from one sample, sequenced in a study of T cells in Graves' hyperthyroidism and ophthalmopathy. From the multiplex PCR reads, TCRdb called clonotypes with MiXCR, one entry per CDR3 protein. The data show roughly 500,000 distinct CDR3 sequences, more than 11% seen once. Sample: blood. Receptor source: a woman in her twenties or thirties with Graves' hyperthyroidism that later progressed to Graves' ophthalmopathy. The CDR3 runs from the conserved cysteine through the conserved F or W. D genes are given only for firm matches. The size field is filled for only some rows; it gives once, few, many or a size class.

TGCGCCAGCAGCCACCAAGGACAGGGCGAAGCTTTCTTT,CASSHQGQGEAFF,TRBJ1-1,many,TRBV4-3,TRBD1
TGTGCCAGTAGTACCGCCCGGTCCTACGAGCAGTACTTC,CASSTARSYEQYF,TRBJ2-7,few,TRBV19,-
TGTGCCAGCAGTGGGGGAGGGTTCACCCTCCACTTT,CASSGGGFTLHF,TRBJ1-6,few,TRBV12-3/TRBV12-4,-
TGTGCCAGCAGCTTACGGGCAGGGAGATCACCCCTCCACTTT,CASSLRAGRSPLHF,TRBJ1-6,few,TRBV7-9,-
TGTGCCAGCAGGGGGACTAGCGGAGGGGATAATGAGCAGTTCTTC,CASRGTSGGDNEQFF,TRBJ2-1,-,TRBV2,TRBD2
TGTGCCAGCAGTTACTCGAAGTGGGACAGGGGGCGTGAGCAGTACTTC,CASSYSKWDRGREQYF,TRBJ2-7,many,TRBV6-5,TRBD1
TGCAGCGTTCGCACCGGGACCGGGGGTGAAAAACTGTTTTTT,CSVRTGTGGEKLFF,TRBJ1-4,many,TRBV29-1,-
TGTGCCAGCCGTAGGGAAATCTCCTACGAGCAGTACTTC,CASRREISYEQYF,TRBJ2-7,many,TRBV12-3/TRBV12-4,-
TGTGCCAGCAGCTTCGGACAGGGGGCGGCTAACTATGGCTACACCTTC,CASSFGQGAANYGYTF,TRBJ1-2,many,TRBV9,TRBD1
TGTGCCTGGTCCCTCGGGGGGAATCAGCCCCAGCATTTT,CAWSLGGNQPQHF,TRBJ1-5,many,TRBV30,-
TGTGCCAGCAGTTTTCTTTGGGGGGGACAGGGGGACCACGAGCAGTACTTC,CASSFLWGGQGDHEQYF,TRBJ2-7,many,TRBV28,TRBD1
TGTGCCAGCAGTTTCACAGCGAACTATGGCTACACCTTC,CASSFTANYGYTF,TRBJ1-2,many,TRBV6-2/TRBV6-3,-
TGTGCCAGCACGGTCGACCGCATTAACTATGGCTACACCTTC,CASTVDRINYGYTF,TRBJ1-2,many,TRBV11-2,-
TGTGCCAGCAGAGACGAGTGGGGAAACACCATATATTTT,CASRDEWGNTIYF,TRBJ1-3,few,TRBV6-2/TRBV6-3,-
TGTGCCAGCAGCCGGAGCAAAGGGGGAACAGATACGCAGTATTTT,CASSRSKGGTDTQYF,TRBJ2-3,many,TRBV3-1,-
TGCGCCAGCAGCCTGAGGACGGTGGCCGAAGAGACCGGGGAGCTGTTTTTT,CASSLRTVAEETGELFF,TRBJ2-2,-,TRBV4-3,-
TGTGCCAGCAGCTTGAAGGGTGAGAACACTGAAGCTTTCTTT,CASSLKGENTEAFF,TRBJ1-1,-,TRBV7-8,-
TGCAGTGCTAGAAAGGCTGTGGGGATTCGGGGCAATCAGCCCCAGCATTTT,CSARKAVGIRGNQPQHF,TRBJ1-5,many,TRBV20-1,-
TGTGCCAGCACTAGCACCTCCTATGGCTACACCTTC,CASTSTSYGYTF,TRBJ1-2,many,TRBV6-1,-
TGTGCCACCAGTCTGGACAGGGGGCGAATCGAGCAGTACTTC,CATSLDRGRIEQYF,TRBJ2-7,-,TRBV15,TRBD1
TGTGCCAGCAGTTTAGGGTACAGTTCACCCCTCCACTTT,CASSLGYSSPLHF,TRBJ1-6,many,TRBV12-3/TRBV12-4,-
TGTGCCAGCAGCGACGGGGCCTTCCCTACTGAAGCTTTCTTT,CASSDGAFPTEAFF,TRBJ1-1,-,TRBV9,-
TGTGCCATCAGTGAGGGGATCACGGAGCAGTACTTC,CAISEGITEQYF,TRBJ2-7,many,TRBV10-3,-
TGTGCCAGCAGCTTGGCAGGGTTGGCCACCGGGGAGCTGTTTTTT,CASSLAGLATGELFF,TRBJ2-2,many,TRBV5-5,-
TGTGCCAGCAGCCAAGAGGAGACTAGGACGTACAATGAGCAGTTCTTC,CASSQEETRTYNEQFF,TRBJ2-1,-,TRBV3-1,-
TGTGCCACCCAGGTGATCCGGGACAGGGGGAGCAACGAGCAGTACTTC,CATQVIRDRGSNEQYF,TRBJ2-7,many,TRBV7-9,TRBD1
TGTGCCAGCAGCTTGATGCTAGCGGGAGTGTCAGATACGCAGTATTTT,CASSLMLAGVSDTQYF,TRBJ2-3,few,TRBV5-6,TRBD2
TGTGCCAGCGCCTGGGGCGGGAGCCGTCCCTACGAGCAGTACTTC,CASAWGGSRPYEQYF,TRBJ2-7,-,TRBV6-1,TRBD2
TGTGCCAGCATCGGTACCCTGATCCGGGACAGGGGTTCGGGTCCCACCGGGGAGCTGTTTTTT,CASIGTLIRDRGSGPTGELFF,TRBJ2-2,few,TRBV13,TRBD1
TGTGCCAGCAGTTACCTGGGGCCTGGGGAGCTGTTTTTT,CASSYLGPGELFF,TRBJ2-2,few,TRBV6-2/TRBV6-3,-